This entry lists 8 T cell receptor beta chains sequenced from one sample in a study of control samples from healthy donors and cancer patients. Data came from immunoSEQ multiplex PCR; TCRdb stores just in-frame clones and leaves some out. The sample comprises about 120,000 clones, around 92% of which are singletons, and approximately 0.58% rests with the top ten. Sequencing input: PBMCs. These receptors were collected from an elderly man with head and neck cancer.

V gene TRBV12-5 combines with J gene TRBJ1-5; possibly TRBD1 for D (5 bases). CDR1 is LGHNT and CDR2 is FRNRAP in the germline V gene. V lost 1 base, J lost 2 bases, and 9 bases lay in between. The CDR3 covers 15 residues. CDR3 loop: CASGLDGGGNQPQHF. As DNA, the CDR3 is TGTGCTAGTGGTTTGGACGGGGGGGGCAATCAGCCCCAGCATTTT.

The V and J genes are TRBV10-3 and TRBJ2-5; 10 bases agree with TRBD1. Germline V gives CDR1 ENHRY, CDR2 SYGVKD. The CDR3 runs to 13 residues. V was pared by 6 bases and J by 5 bases, with 3 bases of the junction left unmatched. For the CDR3, the DNA is TGTGCCATCAGCCGGGACAGGGGCGAGACCCAGTACTTC. Its translation: CAISRDRGETQYF.

This clone was observed once. This rearrangement joins TRBV7-8 to TRBJ1-4, with a weak D call TRBD1 (5 bases). The CDR3 has 17 residues. Trimming shortened V by 4 bases and J by 0 bases, and 15 bases separated the two germline ends. Germline CDR1 is SGHVS and CDR2 is FQNEAQ. In DNA, the CDR3 is TGTGCCAGCAGCTCGGTAACGGGACGGGCAACTAATGAAAAACTGTTTTTT. This sequence encodes CASSSVTGRATNEKLFF.

This chain joins TRBV5-1 and TRBJ2-4; D remains ambiguous. The germline V gene encodes CDR1 SGHRS and CDR2 YFSETQ. CDR3 size: 17 residues. The V gene lost 0 bases and the J gene lost 0 bases, with 13 bases spanning the gap. CDR3 nucleotides: TGCGCCAGCAGCTTGGTTAGGTTAGGAGTAGCCAAAAACATTCAGTACTTC. The encoded protein is CASSLVRLGVAKNIQYF.

The chain carries TRBV7-7 and TRBJ2-1; D may be TRBD2 (6 bases). The CDR3 contains 18 residues. Looked up from germline, CDR1 is SSHAT and CDR2 is FNYEAQ (reference sequence). Trimming cost V 5 bases and J 4 bases, with 24 bases left between them. In DNA form, the CDR3 reads TGTGCCAGCAGCCCAGAGGGACCGCCGGGACTCTTATACAATGAGCAGTTCTTC. The encoded protein is CASSPEGPPGLLYNEQFF.

The genes are TRBV5-1 and TRBJ1-1; weak D call: TRBD1 (6 bases). The CDR3 has 17 amino acids. Germline lookup yields CDR1 SGHRS and CDR2 YFSETQ. Trimming stripped 4 bases from V and 5 bases from J, with 24 bases between. The CDR3 DNA is TGCGCCAGCAGCCCGACTTTGACAGGCGGCGGGTGGACTGAAGCTTTCTTT. Its translation: CASSPTLTGGGWTEAFF.

The chain combines TRBV23-1 with TRBJ2-7; TRBD2 matches at 16 bases. TRBV23-1 falls under the ORF class, with uncertain function. The CDR3 spans 21 residues. V was pared by 3 bases and J by 0 bases, with 14 bases of the junction left unmatched. This CDR3 reads CASSHPPGLAGGKGGSYEQYF. The CDR3 DNA follows: TGCGCCAGCAGTCATCCTCCGGGACTAGCGGGAGGGAAGGGGGGCTCCTACGAGCAGTACTTC.

The chain carries TRBV5-4 and TRBJ2-2, with TRBD1 identical over 11 bases. The J segment lost 6 bases and the V segment lost 4 bases, leaving 5 bases of the junction unmatched. The CDR3 is made up of 15 amino acids. The germline CDR1 and CDR2 sequences are SGHNT and YYREEE (reference sequence). For the CDR3, the DNA is TGTGCCAGCAGCCGCGTGGGACAGGGGGCCGGGGAGCTGTTTTTT. The encoded protein is CASSRVGQGAGELFF.